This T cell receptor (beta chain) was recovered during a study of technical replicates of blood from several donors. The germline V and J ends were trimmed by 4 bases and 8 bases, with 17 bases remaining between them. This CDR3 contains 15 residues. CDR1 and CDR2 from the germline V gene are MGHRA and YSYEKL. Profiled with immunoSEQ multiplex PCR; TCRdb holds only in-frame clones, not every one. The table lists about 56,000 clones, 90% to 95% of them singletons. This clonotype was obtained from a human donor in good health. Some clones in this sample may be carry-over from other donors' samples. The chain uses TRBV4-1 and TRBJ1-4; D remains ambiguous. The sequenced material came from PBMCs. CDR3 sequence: CASSLSGGVLEKLFF. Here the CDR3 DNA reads TGCGCCAGCAGCCTCTCTGGCGGGGTTTTAGAAAAACTGTTTTTT.